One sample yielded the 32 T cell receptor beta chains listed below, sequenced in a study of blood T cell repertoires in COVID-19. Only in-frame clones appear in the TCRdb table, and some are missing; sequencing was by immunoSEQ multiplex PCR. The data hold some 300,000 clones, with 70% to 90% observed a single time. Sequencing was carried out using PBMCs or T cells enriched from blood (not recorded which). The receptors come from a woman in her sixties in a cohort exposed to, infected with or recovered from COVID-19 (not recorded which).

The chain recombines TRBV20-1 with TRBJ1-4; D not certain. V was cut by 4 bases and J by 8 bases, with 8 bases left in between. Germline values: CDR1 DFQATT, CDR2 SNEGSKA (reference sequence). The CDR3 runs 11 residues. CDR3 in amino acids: CSANQAEKLFF. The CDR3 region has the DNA TGCAGTGCTAACCAAGCCGAAAAACTGTTTTTT.

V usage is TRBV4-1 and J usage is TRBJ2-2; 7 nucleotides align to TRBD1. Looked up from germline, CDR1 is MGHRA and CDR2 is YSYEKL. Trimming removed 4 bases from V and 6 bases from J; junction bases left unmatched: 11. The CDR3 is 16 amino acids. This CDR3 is CASSRGETGYPGELFF. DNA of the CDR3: TGCGCCAGCAGCCGAGGCGAGACAGGGTATCCCGGGGAGCTGTTTTTT.

CDR3 in amino acids: CASSQDSSGRAVDTQYF. For the CDR3, the DNA is TGTGCCAGCAGCCAAGATTCTAGCGGGAGGGCCGTAGATACGCAGTATTTT. The chain is built from TRBV4-2 and TRBJ2-3, with 12 bases lining up with TRBD2. After removal of 0 bases from V and 5 bases from J, the junction contained 6 bases not matched to a gene. The CDR3 sequence is 17 residues long. Germline CDR1 LGHNA, CDR2 YNFKEQ.

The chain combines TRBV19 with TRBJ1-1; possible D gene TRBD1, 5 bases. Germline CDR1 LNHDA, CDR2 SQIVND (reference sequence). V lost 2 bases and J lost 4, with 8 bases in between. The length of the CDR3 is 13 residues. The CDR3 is CASSIWRGTEAFF. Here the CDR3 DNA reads TGTGCCAGTAGTATATGGAGGGGCACTGAAGCTTTCTTT.

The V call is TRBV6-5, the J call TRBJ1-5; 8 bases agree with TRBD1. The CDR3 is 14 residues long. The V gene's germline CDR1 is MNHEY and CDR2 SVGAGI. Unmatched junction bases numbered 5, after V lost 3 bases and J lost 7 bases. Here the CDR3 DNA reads TGTGCCAGCAGTTATGGGACAGGTGGCCAGCCCCAGCATTTT. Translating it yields CASSYGTGGQPQHF.

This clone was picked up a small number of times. The CDR3 sequence: CASSGLAGASGEQFF. DNA for the CDR3: TGTGCCAGTAGTGGATTAGCGGGAGCATCCGGTGAGCAGTTCTTC. This chain links TRBV19 with TRBJ2-1; 9 bases fit TRBD2. This CDR3 region has 15 residues. Germline V gene lookup returns CDR1 LNHDA and CDR2 SQIVND (reference sequence). Unmatched junction bases numbered 11, after V lost 5 bases and J lost 9 bases. Full variable domain (missing parts from reference TRBV19 and TRBJ2-1): DGGITQSPKYLFRKEGQNVTLSCEQNLNHDAMYWYRQDPGQGLRLIYYSQIVNDFQKGDIAEGYSVSREKKESFPLTVTSAQKNPTAFYLCASSGLAGASGEQFFGPGTRLTVL.

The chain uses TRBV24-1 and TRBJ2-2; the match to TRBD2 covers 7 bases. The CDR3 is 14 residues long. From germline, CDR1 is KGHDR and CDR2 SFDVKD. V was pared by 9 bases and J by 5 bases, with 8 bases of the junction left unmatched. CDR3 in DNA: TGTGCCACCTCCAGAAGGGAGGGTACCGGGGAGCTGTTTTTT. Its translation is CATSRREGTGELFF.

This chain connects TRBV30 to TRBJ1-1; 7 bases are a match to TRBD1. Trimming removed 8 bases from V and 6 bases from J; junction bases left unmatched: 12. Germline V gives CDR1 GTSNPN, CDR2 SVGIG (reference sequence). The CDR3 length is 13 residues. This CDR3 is CAGRTGAGPEAFF. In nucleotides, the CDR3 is TGTGCCGGACGTACAGGGGCTGGCCCTGAAGCTTTCTTT.

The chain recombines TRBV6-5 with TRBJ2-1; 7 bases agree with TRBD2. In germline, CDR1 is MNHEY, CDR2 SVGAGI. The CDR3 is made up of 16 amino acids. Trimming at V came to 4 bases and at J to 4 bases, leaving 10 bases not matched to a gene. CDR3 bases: TGTGCCAGCAGTTTCGTTAGCGGGTTTGGGTACAATGAGCAGTTCTTC. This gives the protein CASSFVSGFGYNEQFF.

The CDR3 DNA reads TGTGCCACCAGCCCCCGGACAGGGGGCTATGGCTACACCTTC. This encodes CATSPRTGGYGYTF. The rearrangement uses TRBV15 and TRBJ1-2; TRBD1 agrees at 10 bases. CDR1 LNHNV and CDR2 YYDKDF come from the germline V gene (reference sequence). J was trimmed by 4 bases and V by 5 bases; bases with no gene match: 4. The CDR3 is 14 residues long. Together with reference TRBV15 and TRBJ1-2, the CDR3 gives the full variable domain: DAMVIQNPRYQVTQFGKPVTLSCSQTLNHNVMYWYQQKSSQAPKLLFHYYDKDFNNEADTPDNFQSRRPNTSFCFLDIRSPGLGDTAMYLCATSPRTGGYGYTFGSGTRLTVV.

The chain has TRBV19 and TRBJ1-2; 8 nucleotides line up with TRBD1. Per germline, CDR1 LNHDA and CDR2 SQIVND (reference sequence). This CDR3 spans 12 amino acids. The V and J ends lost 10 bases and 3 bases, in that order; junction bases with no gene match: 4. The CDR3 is CAIKQGDYGYTF. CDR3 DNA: TGTGCCATTAAACAGGGGGACTATGGCTACACCTTC. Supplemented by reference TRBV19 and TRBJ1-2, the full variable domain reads DGGITQSPKYLFRKEGQNVTLSCEQNLNHDAMYWYRQDPGQGLRLIYYSQIVNDFQKGDIAEGYSVSREKKESFPLTVTSAQKNPTAFYLCAIKQGDYGYTFGSGTRLTVV.

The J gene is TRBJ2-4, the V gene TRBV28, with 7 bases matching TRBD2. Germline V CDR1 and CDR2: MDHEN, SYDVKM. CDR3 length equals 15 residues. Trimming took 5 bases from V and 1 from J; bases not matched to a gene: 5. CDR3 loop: CASSGGGTAKNIQYF. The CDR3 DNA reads TGTGCCAGCAGTGGGGGGGGGACCGCCAAAAACATTCAGTACTTC.

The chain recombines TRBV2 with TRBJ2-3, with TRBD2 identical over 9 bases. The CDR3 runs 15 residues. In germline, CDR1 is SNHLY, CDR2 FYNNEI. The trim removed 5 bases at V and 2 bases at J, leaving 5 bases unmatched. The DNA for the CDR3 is TGTGCCAGCAGTCTCAGACTAGCGGCCACAGATACGCAGTATTTT. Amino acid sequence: CASSLRLAATDTQYF.

The CDR3 reads CASSSDSSNIQYF. CDR3 nucleotide sequence: TGTGCCAGCAGCTCCGACTCCTCAAACATTCAGTACTTC. V gene TRBV5-4 combines with J gene TRBJ2-4; D gene ambiguous. V was pared by 3 bases and J by 6 bases, with 10 bases between. The CDR3 is 13 residues long. Germline CDR1 SGHNT, CDR2 YYREEE (reference sequence).

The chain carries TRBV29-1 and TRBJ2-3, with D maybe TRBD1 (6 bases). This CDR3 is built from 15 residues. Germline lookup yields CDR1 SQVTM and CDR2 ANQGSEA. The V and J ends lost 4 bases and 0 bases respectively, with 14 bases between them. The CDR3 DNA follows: TGCAGCGTTGTAAGGGGGAGTACTAGCACAGATACGCAGTATTTT. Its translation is CSVVRGSTSTDTQYF.

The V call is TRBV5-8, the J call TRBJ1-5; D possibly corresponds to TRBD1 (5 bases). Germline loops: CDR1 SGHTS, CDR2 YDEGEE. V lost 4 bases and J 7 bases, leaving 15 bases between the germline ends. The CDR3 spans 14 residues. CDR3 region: CASSRGRAEQPQHF. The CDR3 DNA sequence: TGTGCCAGCAGCCGGGGGAGGGCTGAACAGCCCCAGCATTTT. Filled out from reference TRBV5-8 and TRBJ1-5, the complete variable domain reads EAGVTQSPTHLIKTRGQQATLRCSPISGHTSVYWYQQALGLGLQFLLWYDEGEERNRGNFPPRFSGRQFPNYSSELNVNALELEDSALYLCASSRGRAEQPQHFGDGTRLSIL.

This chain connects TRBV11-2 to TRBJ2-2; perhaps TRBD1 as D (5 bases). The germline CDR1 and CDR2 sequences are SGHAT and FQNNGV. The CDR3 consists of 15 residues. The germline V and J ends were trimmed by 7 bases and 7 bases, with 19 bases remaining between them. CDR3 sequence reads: CASTPLRGRGGELFF. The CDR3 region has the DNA TGTGCCAGCACCCCTCTAAGGGGTAGGGGCGGGGAGCTGTTTTTT.

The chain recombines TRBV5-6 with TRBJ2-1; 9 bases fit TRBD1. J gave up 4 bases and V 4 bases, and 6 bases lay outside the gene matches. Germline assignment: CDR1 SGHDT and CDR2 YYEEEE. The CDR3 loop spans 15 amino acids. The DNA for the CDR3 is TGTGCCAGCAGCCAGGACAGGGGAATTTACAATGAGCAGTTCTTC. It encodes CASSQDRGIYNEQFF.

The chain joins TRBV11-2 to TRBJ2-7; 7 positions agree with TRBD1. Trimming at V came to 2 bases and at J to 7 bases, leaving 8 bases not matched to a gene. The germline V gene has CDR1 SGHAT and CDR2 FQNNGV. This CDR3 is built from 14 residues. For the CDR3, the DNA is TGTGCCAGCAGCTTACAGCTGACAGGGTTAGAGCAGTACTTC. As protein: CASSLQLTGLEQYF. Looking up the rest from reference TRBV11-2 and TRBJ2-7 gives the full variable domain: EAGVAQSPRYKIIEKRQSVAFWCNPISGHATLYWYQQILGQGPKLLIQFQNNGVVDDSQLPKDRFSAERLKGVDSTLKIQPAKLEDSAVYLCASSLQLTGLEQYFGPGTRLTVT.

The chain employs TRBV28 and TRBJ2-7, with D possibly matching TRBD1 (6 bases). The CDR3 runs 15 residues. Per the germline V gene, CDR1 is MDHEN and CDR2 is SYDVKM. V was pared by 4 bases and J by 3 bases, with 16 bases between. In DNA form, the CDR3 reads TGTGCCAGCAGTTCTCCGGGACAACTAATCTACGAGCAGTACTTC. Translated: CASSSPGQLIYEQYF.

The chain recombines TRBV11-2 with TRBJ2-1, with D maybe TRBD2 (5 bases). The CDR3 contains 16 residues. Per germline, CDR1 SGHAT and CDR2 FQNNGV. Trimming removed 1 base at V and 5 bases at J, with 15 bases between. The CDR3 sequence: CASSLGGGLGHNEQFF. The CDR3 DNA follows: TGTGCCAGCAGCTTAGGAGGAGGCCTTGGCCACAATGAGCAGTTCTTC.

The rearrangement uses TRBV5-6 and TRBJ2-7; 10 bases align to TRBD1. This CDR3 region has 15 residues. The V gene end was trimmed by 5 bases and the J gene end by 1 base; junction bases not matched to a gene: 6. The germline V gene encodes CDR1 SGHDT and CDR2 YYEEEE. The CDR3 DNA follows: TGTGCCAGCAGTTTTCCGGGACAGGGGTCCTACGAGCAGTACTTC. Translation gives CASSFPGQGSYEQYF.

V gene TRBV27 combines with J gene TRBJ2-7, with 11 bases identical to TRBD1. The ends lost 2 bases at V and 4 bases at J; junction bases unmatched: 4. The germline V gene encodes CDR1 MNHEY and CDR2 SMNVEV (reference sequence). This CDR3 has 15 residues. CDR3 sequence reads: CASSLIGTGGYEQYF. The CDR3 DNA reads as TGTGCCAGCAGTTTAATCGGGACAGGGGGATACGAGCAGTACTTC.

The CDR3 DNA reads as TGTGCCACCAGTGATTCGAGTAGCAACAATGAGCAGTTCTTC. Translation: CATSDSSSNNEQFF. The J gene is TRBJ2-1, the V gene TRBV24-1; D unclear. CDR3 length: 14 amino acids. CDR1 and CDR2 from the germline V gene are KGHDR and SFDVKD. V lost 2 bases and J 5 bases, leaving 9 bases between the germline ends.

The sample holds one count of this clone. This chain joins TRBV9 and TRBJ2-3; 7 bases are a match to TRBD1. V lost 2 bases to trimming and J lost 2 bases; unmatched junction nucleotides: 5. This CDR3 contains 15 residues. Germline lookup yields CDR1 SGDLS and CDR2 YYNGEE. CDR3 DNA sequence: TGTGCCAGCAGCGTCTCGGGACAGATCACAGATACGCAGTATTTT. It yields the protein CASSVSGQITDTQYF.

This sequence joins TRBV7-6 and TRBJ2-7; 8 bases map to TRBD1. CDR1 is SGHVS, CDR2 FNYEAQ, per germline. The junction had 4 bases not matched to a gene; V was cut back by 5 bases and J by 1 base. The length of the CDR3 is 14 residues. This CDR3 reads CASSPGTGSYEQYF. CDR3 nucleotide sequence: TGTGCCAGCAGCCCGGGGACAGGATCCTACGAGCAGTACTTC.

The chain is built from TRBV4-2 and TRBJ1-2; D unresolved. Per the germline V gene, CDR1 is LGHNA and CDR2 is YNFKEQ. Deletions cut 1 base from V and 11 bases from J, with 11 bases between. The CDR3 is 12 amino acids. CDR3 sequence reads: CASSQVVGGYTF. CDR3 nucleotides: TGTGCCAGCAGCCAAGTGGTGGGAGGGTACACCTTC.

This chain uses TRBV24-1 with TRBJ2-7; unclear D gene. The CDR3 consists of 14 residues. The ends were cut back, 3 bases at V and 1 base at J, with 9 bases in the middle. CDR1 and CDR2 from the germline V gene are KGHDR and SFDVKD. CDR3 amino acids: CATSDVTKSYEQYF. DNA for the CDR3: TGTGCCACCAGTGATGTGACAAAATCCTACGAGCAGTACTTC.

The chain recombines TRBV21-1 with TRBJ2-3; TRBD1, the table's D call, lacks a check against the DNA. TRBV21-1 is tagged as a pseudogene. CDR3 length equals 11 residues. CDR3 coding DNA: TGTGCCAGCAGCACAGGGTTTACGCAGTATTTT. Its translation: CASSTGFTQYF.

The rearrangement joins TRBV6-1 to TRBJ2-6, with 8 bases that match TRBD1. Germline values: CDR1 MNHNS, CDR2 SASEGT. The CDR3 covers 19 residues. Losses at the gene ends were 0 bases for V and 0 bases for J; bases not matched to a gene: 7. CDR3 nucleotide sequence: TGTGCCAGCAGTGAAGCAGACAGGGGATGGGGCTCTGGGGCCAACGTCCTGACTTTC. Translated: CASSEADRGWGSGANVLTF.

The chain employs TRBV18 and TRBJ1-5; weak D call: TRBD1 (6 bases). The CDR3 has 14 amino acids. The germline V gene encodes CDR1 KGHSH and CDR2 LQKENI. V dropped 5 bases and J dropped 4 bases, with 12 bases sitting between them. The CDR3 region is CASSANRVNQPQHF. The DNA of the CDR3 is TGTGCCAGCTCAGCAAACAGGGTAAATCAGCCCCAGCATTTT.

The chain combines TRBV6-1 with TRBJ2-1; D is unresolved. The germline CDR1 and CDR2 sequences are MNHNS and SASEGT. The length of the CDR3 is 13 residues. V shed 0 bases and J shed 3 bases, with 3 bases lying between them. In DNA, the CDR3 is TGTGCCAGCAGTGAAGCCAGCTACAATGAGCAGTTCTTC. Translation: CASSEASYNEQFF.